The 5 T cell receptor beta chains below were found in one sample sequenced in a study of shared clonotypes between healthy human individuals. The method was immunoSEQ multiplex PCR; TCRdb's version includes in-frame clones alone and lacks a portion of them. Counted here are about 380,000 clones, approximately 96% occurring once; the ten biggest clones make up approximately 0.32%. Sequenced material: memory CD8+ T cells sorted from blood. Described subset: CD45RO+ cells pooled with CCR7-negative TemRA cells. The receptor source for this set is a man younger than 40 in good health.

The J gene is TRBJ2-7, the V gene TRBV27, with 9 bases fitting TRBD2. Per germline, CDR1 MNHEY and CDR2 SMNVEV (reference sequence). V lost 5 bases to trimming and J lost 2 bases; unmatched junction nucleotides: 13. The CDR3 loop spans 17 amino acids. CDR3 protein: CASSPPFLAGATYEQYF. The CDR3 DNA follows: TGTGCCAGCAGTCCGCCCTTCTTAGCGGGAGCCACCTACGAGCAGTACTTC.

About this clone itself: Germline is not matched at one junction end, which may reflect a read error. This chain links TRBV6-6 with TRBJ2-1; D is ambiguous. The CDR3 loop spans 16 amino acids. Per germline, CDR1 MNHNY and CDR2 SVGAGI (reference sequence). CDR3 in amino acids: CASTPGLLISHNEQFF. In nucleotides, the CDR3 is TGTGCCAGCACCCCTGGGCTCTTGATCTCCCACAATGAGCAGTTCTTC.

In this sample, this clone turned up once. The rearrangement links TRBV13 to TRBJ2-1; a possible D gene is TRBD2 (5 bases). V dropped 2 bases and J dropped 1 base, with 9 bases sitting between them. CDR1 and CDR2 from the germline V gene are PRHDT and FYEKMQ (reference sequence). This CDR3 spans 15 amino acids. This chain's CDR3 is CASSLRGTSYNEQFF. The CDR3 DNA reads TGTGCCAGCAGCTTACGGGGTACGTCCTACAATGAGCAGTTCTTC. The full variable domain, completed using reference TRBV13 and TRBJ2-1, is AAGVIQSPRHLIKEKRETATLKCYPIPRHDTVYWYQQGPGQDPQFLISFYEKMQSDKGSIPDRFSAQQFSDYHSELNMSSLELGDSALYFCASSLRGTSYNEQFFGPGTRLTVL.

J is TRBJ2-6 and V is TRBV9; no clear D. CDR1 SGDLS and CDR2 YYNGEE come from the germline V gene. The CDR3 contains 16 residues. Trimming shortened V by 0 bases and J by 0 bases, and 7 bases separated the two germline ends. The CDR3 region is CASSVEAFSGANVLTF. The CDR3 DNA sequence: TGTGCCAGCAGCGTAGAGGCCTTCTCTGGGGCCAACGTCCTGACTTTC.

The rearrangement links TRBV5-8 to TRBJ2-1; 9 bases match TRBD2. The CDR3 length is 15 residues. The V segment lost 6 bases and the J segment 9 bases; nucleotides outside the gene matches: 13. The V gene's germline CDR1 is SGHTS and CDR2 YDEGEE. The CDR3 DNA is TGTGCCAGCATCACCTGGGGCGGGAGGGCCTCTGAGCAGTTCTTC. It codes for CASITWGGRASEQFF.